This TCR beta chain is from a study of blood T cell repertoires in COVID-19. At the level of the study: Samples representing acute and convalescent COVID-19 were sourced from the United States, Italy and Spain. In each case, the material was cDNA or gDNA derived from T cells, B-cell-depleted T cells, or PBMCs.

With respect to this clone: One end of the junction is discordant with germline, which a read error may explain.

Germline V lookup: CDR1 SNHLY, CDR2 FYNNEI. This CDR3 contains 14 residues. Produced via immunoSEQ multiplex PCR; TCRdb's table is partial and in-frame only. Of some 150,000 clones listed, around 84% are singletons. V usage is TRBV2 and J usage is TRBJ2-7, with D possibly matching TRBD2 (5 bases). The receptor's source is a woman aged 45-65 years with acute or convalescent COVID-19. The material sequenced was peripheral blood. CDR3 nucleotide sequence: TGTGCCAGCAGGGAAGGAGGTATCTCCTACGAGCAGTACTTC. This encodes CASREGGISYEQYF.